What follows is one TCR beta chain and its context. In this sample, this clonotype turned up once. Its antigen is not yet known. Per-nucleotide qualities are absent, and no much larger clonotype sits a single base away. Just one read gives weak support. This specimen belongs to a study of tumor-infiltrating lymphocytes in primary liver carcinoma (TCRdb year 2017). Turning to the overall study: Hepatocellular carcinoma (four) or combined HCC and intrahepatic cholangiocarcinoma (one) was present in the five patients, who were three men and two women aged 30 to 69 years. Tumors of the five patients were stage T1-T3 N0M0 with maximum diameters of roughly 4.2 to 11 cm. Samples yielded roughly 3.5 to 7.13 million productive TCRbeta reads; read depth did not differ significantly between tissue types. For each liver tumor, the study sampled five regions along with adjacent normal tissue and blood, and applied TCRbeta repertoire sequencing, expression microarrays and whole-exome sequencing. TCRbeta repertoire sequencing covered roughly 35 specimens from 5 patients: 25 tumor regions, 5 adjacent noncancerous liver tissues and 5 peripheral blood samples. To link TCRbeta repertoire diversity to the local molecular phenotype, the 20 to 25 tumor region samples were profiled with Agilent mRNA microarrays. Reproducibility between technical replicate repertoires was high, with correlation coefficients above 0.98 and mean shared-clone rates about 0.9. Study-wide findings and limitations: Bulk unsorted samples precluded comparing CD4+ and CD8+ T cell repertoires. The study included only five patients, and the authors note findings should be validated in a larger study. Only the TCR beta chain was sequenced, which likely underestimates true repertoire diversity because unpaired alpha chains were not captured. Repertoire overlap was found to be higher between tumor regions (mean around 36%) than between tumor-adjacent (around 17%) or tumor-blood (roughly 15%) pairs, consistent with antigen-driven expansion. Only about 7.5-25% of top clones were found in all five regions of a tumor, suggesting spatial heterogeneity of tumor-infiltrating T cells. Compared with blood, tumors had a significantly larger share of the repertoire taken up by the top 250 clones (p = 0.039).

V is reduced by 6 bases and J by 3 bases, leaving a spacing of 12 bases between them. CDR1 SNHLY and CDR2 FYNNEI are derived from the germline V gene. The CDR3 runs 14 residues from the cysteine to the phenylalanine. Only the CDR3 DNA is retained, 42 bases long and in frame from the first base. Total RNA and DNA were co-extracted from roughly 18-30 mg of bulk tissue with the AllPrep DNA/RNA mini kit, without cell sorting. Between November 2015 and March 2016, 4 to 6 patients in China with histopathologically diagnosed primary liver carcinoma had surgical resection. Patients had chronic HBV infection and were treatment-naive at sampling. Five spatially separated regions were sampled per tumor: superior, inferior, left-lateral and right-lateral poles, plus the tumor centre. According to histology, viable tumor cells made up more than 80% of every tumor sample. Pieces of fresh tumor and adjacent tissue were cut in half, with one half kept in RNAlater at -80 degrees C and the other half sent for histology.

Starting from about 500 ng total RNA, TCRbeta-specific cDNA was produced by reverse transcription with a constant-region primer and ProtoScript II reverse transcriptase. TCRbeta libraries were built with three nested multiplex PCR rounds, a slightly modified ARM-PCR procedure. Each of the first two PCR rounds ran for roughly 9 cycles and used multiplex TRBV1-TRBV30 forward primers together with a Cbeta reverse primer. Sample barcodes and Illumina adapters were added in a final 25-cycle PCR using Deep VentR polymerase. Before sequencing, amplicons of 200-500 bp were gel-purified using a QIAquick gel extraction kit. An Illumina HiSeq 2500 was used to sequence the TCRbeta amplicons, generating 250-bp paired-end reads. On the study's bioinformatics: Quality trimming of reads was performed with Trimmomatic v0.33, and paired reads were merged with FLASH v1.2.11 so that full CDR3 sequences could be recovered. V, D and J germline segments were assigned to the rearranged TCRbeta sequences by MiGEC v1.2.1b. VDJtools v1.0.0 computed clonotype statistics and Shannon-Wiener diversity indices. Except for diversity analysis, only each sample's 250 most abundant clonotypes were used in subsequent analyses to reduce sampling bias. TCRdb reprocessing: public reads trimmed at Q25 with fastp, clones called with MiXCR, in-frame beta chains kept. Each entry is one CDR3 protein sequence, shown with its most common DNA and genes. In this record, the V and J calls reflect TCRdb's handling and not the investigators' own analysis. The sample table lists around 81,000 distinct CDR3 sequences, 70% to 75% of them with a count of one. The ten largest make up 12% to 15% of the sample.

Sequenced: liver tumor tissue from sampling region 4. In light of the paper, this sample's cell subset or site label describes: tumor region T4, right-lateral pole. The sequence was obtained from a woman between 55 and 75 years old with primary liver carcinoma and hepatitis B virus infection. In this chain, TRBV2 is recombined with TRBJ2-1, with the D assignment possibly TRBD1 or TRBD2, given 7 matching bases for each. The base sequence is TGTGCCAGCAGGCAGGGGGGGGACTACAATGAGCAGTTCTTC. This encodes CASRQGGDYNEQFF.